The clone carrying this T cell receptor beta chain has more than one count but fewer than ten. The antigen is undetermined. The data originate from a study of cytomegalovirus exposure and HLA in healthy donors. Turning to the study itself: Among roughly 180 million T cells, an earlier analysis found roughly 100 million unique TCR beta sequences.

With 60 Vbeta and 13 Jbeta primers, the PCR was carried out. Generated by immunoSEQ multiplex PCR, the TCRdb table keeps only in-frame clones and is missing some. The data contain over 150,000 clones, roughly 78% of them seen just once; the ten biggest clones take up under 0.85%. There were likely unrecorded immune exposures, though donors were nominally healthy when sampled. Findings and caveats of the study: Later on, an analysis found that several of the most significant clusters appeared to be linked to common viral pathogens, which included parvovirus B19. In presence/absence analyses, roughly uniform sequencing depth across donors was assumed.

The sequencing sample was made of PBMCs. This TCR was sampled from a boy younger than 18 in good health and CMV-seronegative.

CDR3 region: CAWSVSRTGAWDTEAFF. CDR3 sequence (DNA): TGTGCCTGGAGTGTTTCAAGGACAGGGGCTTGGGACACTGAAGCTTTCTTT. The J gene is TRBJ1-1, the V gene TRBV30; 9 bases are shared with TRBD1. V lost 0 bases and J lost 3; bases outside the gene matches: 11. The CDR3 runs 17 residues. The germline V gene has CDR1 GTSNPN and CDR2 SVGIG (reference sequence).